The 29 T cell receptor beta chains given below trace back to one sample, sequenced in a study of identical twins. One entry per CDR3 protein, called by TCRdb with MiXCR from the 5' RACE reads. This repertoire shows just over 500,000 distinct CDR3 sequences, roughly a fifth found once; its top ten account for under 0.95%. This sample also appeared in a second study, on T cells expressing NK-cell markers.

Sequenced sample: CD4+ T cells sorted from blood. The receptors derive from a woman younger than 30 in good health.

The chain is built from TRBV7-2 and TRBJ2-2; D is tentatively TRBD1 or TRBD2 (5 bases each). V dropped 0 bases and J dropped 5 bases, with 13 bases sitting between them. The CDR3 spans 16 residues. CDR1 is SGHTA and CDR2 is FQGNSA in the germline V gene. The CDR3 sequence is CASSLAGTIGTGELFF. The DNA for the CDR3 is TGTGCCAGCAGCTTAGCTGGGACCATAGGGACCGGGGAGCTGTTTTTT.

The rearrangement links TRBV4-3 to TRBJ2-1, with D possibly being TRBD1 (5 bases). Germline values: CDR1 LGHNA, CDR2 YSLEER. The CDR3 covers 10 residues. The CDR3 DNA reads as TGCAGGGGCTCCTACAATGAGCAGTTCTTC. Its protein product is CRGSYNEQFF.

This clonotype was counted only a few times. J is TRBJ2-7 and V is TRBV10-3; D is uncertain. V was clipped by 6 bases and J by 1 base, with 13 bases between them. The germline CDR1 and CDR2 sequences are ENHRY and SYGVKD. The CDR3 sequence is 14 residues long. CDR3 in DNA: TGTGCCATCAGACTTGACCCTCAGTCCTACGAGCAGTACTTC. Amino acids: CAIRLDPQSYEQYF.

The chain has TRBV7-9 and TRBJ1-2; D is unclear. The V gene's germline CDR1 is SEHNR and CDR2 FQNEAQ (reference sequence). The V end was cut by 2 bases, the J end by 4 bases, with 14 bases between. This CDR3 contains 15 residues. The CDR3 DNA sequence: TGTGCCAGCAGCTTAAATCTAGGGAAAGGCTATGGCTACACCTTC. As protein: CASSLNLGKGYGYTF.

The chain couples TRBV7-9 to TRBJ2-7; possible D gene TRBD2, 5 bases. The V and J ends lost 2 bases and 0 bases respectively, with 17 bases between them. The CDR3 has 17 amino acids. Germline CDR1 reads SEHNR; CDR2 reads FQNEAQ (reference sequence). CDR3 DNA: TGTGCCAGCAGCTTACGAGGACTCTCCTTTAGCTCCTACGAGCAGTACTTC. Protein product: CASSLRGLSFSSYEQYF.

The sample holds a few counts of this clonotype. CDR3 sequence: CASSFDPAYYGYTF. The CDR3 nucleotides are TGTGCCAGCAGCTTCGACCCAGCGTACTATGGCTACACCTTC. The J gene is TRBJ1-2, the V gene TRBV3-1; the D is unclear. The CDR3 spans 14 residues. Germline CDR1 and CDR2: LGHDT and YNNKEL (reference sequence). Between the trimmed V and J ends, which lost 5 bases and 3 bases, there was a span of 13 bases.

The chain joins TRBV18 to TRBJ1-4; perhaps TRBD1 as D (5 bases). Germline assignment: CDR1 KGHSH and CDR2 LQKENI. This CDR3 contains 15 residues. V was clipped by 6 bases and J by 0 bases, with 11 bases between them. CDR3 nucleotide sequence: TGTGCCAGCTCTCGGGACGGTGCAACTAATGAAAAACTGTTTTTT. It encodes CASSRDGATNEKLFF.

A few counts support this clonotype. V usage is TRBV10-3 and J usage is TRBJ2-3; TRBD2 matches 11 bases. The V gene end was trimmed by 6 bases and the J gene end by 2 bases; junction bases not matched to a gene: 4. The germline V gene has CDR1 ENHRY and CDR2 SYGVKD. The CDR3 is 15 residues long. The CDR3 sequence is CAISGLAGLTDTQYF. Here the CDR3 DNA reads TGTGCCATCAGCGGACTAGCGGGTCTCACAGATACGCAGTATTTT.

The CDR3 sequence: CASRNEGAYEQYF. CDR3 bases: TGTGCCAGCAGGAATGAAGGAGCCTACGAGCAGTACTTC. The chain couples TRBV2 to TRBJ2-7; D is uncertain. The CDR3 is 13 residues long. Trimming shortened V by 6 bases and J by 2 bases, and 11 bases separated the two germline ends. Germline V gene sequence: CDR1 SNHLY, CDR2 FYNNEI.

CDR3 residues: CASSLRAEDEAFF. CDR3 in DNA: TGTGCCAGCAGTTTGCGGGCTGAGGATGAAGCTTTCTTT. V is TRBV27 and J is TRBJ1-1, with D unresolved. This CDR3 is 13 amino acids long. The V gene's germline CDR1 is MNHEY and CDR2 SMNVEV (reference sequence). The V and J ends lost 3 bases and 7 bases respectively, with 12 bases between them.

This clonotype was recorded at least ten times. V and J are TRBV3-1 and TRBJ2-1; D is uncertain. Germline CDR1 and CDR2: LGHDT and YNNKEL (reference sequence). Trimming pared 0 bases from V and 11 bases from J, leaving 11 bases between. The CDR3 runs to 13 residues. This chain's CDR3 is CASSQEVGRQQFF. DNA for the CDR3: TGTGCCAGCAGCCAAGAGGTGGGAAGGCAGCAGTTCTTC.

This clonotype was counted a few times. This rearrangement joins TRBV20-1 to TRBJ2-5, with a possible D match to TRBD2 (6 bases). In germline, CDR1 is DFQATT, CDR2 SNEGSKA (reference sequence). With 1 base removed from V and 7 bases from J, the gap between germline ends came to 19 bases. The CDR3 length is 15 residues. The CDR3 DNA follows: TGCAGTGCTAGAGCTAGAGTAGCGGAGTGGGGGACCCAGTACTTC. Translation gives CSARARVAEWGTQYF.

The V and J genes are TRBV25-1 and TRBJ2-7; D possibly matches TRBD1 or TRBD2 (5 bases each). The germline gives CDR1 MGHDK, CDR2 SYGVNS. Between the trimmed V and J ends, which lost 6 bases and 7 bases, there was a span of 22 bases. The CDR3 runs to 15 residues. The DNA of the CDR3 is TGTGCCAGCAGCTACCCGGGGCCTTCTCGATGGGAGCAGTACTTC. It codes for CASSYPGPSRWEQYF.

The genes are TRBV13 and TRBJ2-1; 11 bases line up with TRBD2. The CDR3 contains 15 residues. Trimming at V came to 5 bases and at J to 8 bases, leaving 8 bases not matched to a gene. Germline V gene data show CDR1 as PRHDT and CDR2 as FYEKMQ (reference sequence). CDR3 DNA: TGTGCCAGCAGCCCCCTAGCGGGAGGCGGGGATGAGCAGTTCTTC. This sequence encodes CASSPLAGGGDEQFF.

The chain carries TRBV6-6 and TRBJ2-5; TRBD1 is a possible D gene (6 bases). The CDR3 covers 12 residues. V was cut by 7 bases and J by 4 bases, with 10 bases left in between. Germline V gene sequence: CDR1 MNHNY, CDR2 SVGAGI (reference sequence). The CDR3 region is CASKTGGETQYF. The CDR3 DNA reads as TGTGCCAGCAAGACAGGTGGAGAGACCCAGTACTTC.

A few counts support this clonotype. This chain uses TRBV4-3 with TRBJ1-1; D not certain. CDR1 is LGHNA, CDR2 YSLEER, per germline. The CDR3 extends over 16 amino acids. The V gene lost 6 bases and the J gene lost 3 bases, with 20 bases spanning the gap. The CDR3 DNA sequence: TGCGCCAGCAGGAGCAGCCTTTTGCGGGGTGACACTGAAGCTTTCTTT. Translated, it gives CASRSSLLRGDTEAFF.

The chain carries TRBV6-1 and TRBJ2-6; the D gene is possibly TRBD2 (5 bases). Trimming stripped 6 bases from V and 2 bases from J, with 11 bases between. Germline values: CDR1 MNHNS, CDR2 SASEGT. This CDR3 is built from 15 residues. The chain's CDR3 is CASRPDGTGANVLTF. Here the CDR3 DNA reads TGTGCCAGCAGGCCCGACGGGACTGGGGCCAACGTCCTGACTTTC.

The sample holds many counts of this clonotype. This sequence joins TRBV9 and TRBJ2-5; D remains ambiguous. From germline, CDR1 is SGDLS and CDR2 YYNGEE. The CDR3 covers 13 residues. Between the trimmed V and J ends, which lost 3 bases and 1 base, there was a span of 7 bases. CDR3 DNA: TGTGCCAGCAGCGGACATATCCAAGAGACCCAGTACTTC. Its protein product is CASSGHIQETQYF.

The genes are TRBV7-2 and TRBJ1-2; 7 bases are shared with TRBD1. The CDR3 is 15 residues long. J gave up 6 bases and V 5 bases, and 12 bases lay outside the gene matches. CDR1 is SGHTA and CDR2 is FQGNSA in the germline V gene. CDR3 protein: CASSPRGGGIDGYTF. The DNA for the CDR3 is TGTGCCAGCAGCCCCCGGGGAGGGGGCATCGATGGCTACACCTTC.

This rearrangement joins TRBV5-5 to TRBJ1-3; no definite D call. The germline gives CDR1 SGHKS, CDR2 YYEKEE (reference sequence). Trimming left V 1 base short and J 2 bases short, with 10 bases between. The CDR3 is made up of 15 amino acids. This CDR3 reads CASSLYGSTGNTIYF. The CDR3 DNA reads TGTGCCAGCAGCTTGTATGGCAGCACTGGAAACACCATATATTTT.

This clonotype was detected only a few times. J is TRBJ2-6 and V is TRBV10-3; no definite D call. This CDR3 contains 15 residues. The germline CDR1 and CDR2 sequences are ENHRY and SYGVKD. V was pared by 11 bases and J by 0 bases, with 14 bases between. The CDR3 reads CAAQGQPSGANVLTF. The CDR3 nucleotides are TGTGCCGCTCAAGGTCAGCCCTCTGGGGCCAACGTCCTGACTTTC.

The chain combines TRBV5-4 with TRBJ1-6, with D unclear. The ends were cut back, 0 bases at V and 5 bases at J, with 12 bases in the middle. Germline CDR1 is SGHNT and CDR2 is YYREEE (reference sequence). The CDR3 is made up of 16 amino acids. CDR3 in amino acids: CASSLGAGRNNSPLHF. CDR3 coding DNA: TGTGCCAGCAGCTTGGGGGCGGGCAGAAATAATTCACCCCTCCACTTT.

This clonotype was seen a few times. Written as DNA, the CDR3 is TGTGCCAGCAGCCAGGGGCTCGAGCAGTACTTC. Residues: CASSQGLEQYF. V and J are TRBV3-1 and TRBJ2-7, with a possible D match to TRBD1 (5 bases). The CDR3 has 11 residues. Germline V gene data show CDR1 as LGHDT and CDR2 as YNNKEL (reference sequence). Trimming cost V 3 bases and J 6 bases, with 6 bases left between them.

This clonotype has at least ten counts. The J gene is TRBJ2-3, the V gene TRBV10-3; 11 nucleotides match TRBD2. The germline V gene has CDR1 ENHRY and CDR2 SYGVKD. The CDR3 length is 16 residues. The junction had 4 bases not matched to a gene; V was cut back by 3 bases and J by 2 bases. This chain's CDR3 is CAISEGLAGSTDTQYF. The CDR3 coding sequence is TGTGCCATCAGTGAAGGACTAGCGGGTTCCACAGATACGCAGTATTTT.

This clonotype has ten or more counts. This rearrangement joins TRBV12-3 or TRBV12-4 to TRBJ2-5; 7 bases agree with TRBD2. J was trimmed by 1 base and V by 5 bases; bases with no gene match: 7. The CDR3 is made up of 15 amino acids. CDR3: CASSPGLVRQETQYF. CDR3 sequence (DNA): TGTGCCAGCAGTCCAGGACTAGTTCGCCAAGAGACCCAGTACTTC.

This sequence joins TRBV7-2 and TRBJ2-3, with D unresolved. Germline V CDR1 and CDR2: SGHTA, FQGNSA. Trimming left V 4 bases short and J 10 bases short, with 9 bases between. The CDR3 extends over 11 amino acids. DNA of the CDR3: TGTGCCAGCAGCTCTACTTTCTCGCAGTATTTT. It codes for CASSSTFSQYF. Using reference TRBV7-2 and TRBJ2-3 for the parts outside the CDR3, the full variable domain is GAGVSQSPSNKVTEKGKDVELRCDPISGHTALYWYRQSLGQGLEFLIYFQGNSAPDKSGLPSDRFSAERTGGSVSTLTIQRTQQEDSAVYLCASSSTFSQYFGPGTRLTVL.

This clonotype occurred a few times. The chain uses TRBV6-5 and TRBJ2-7, with D hard to call. This CDR3 is 15 amino acids long. The germline gives CDR1 MNHEY, CDR2 SVGAGI. Trimming pared 2 bases from V and 0 bases from J, leaving 11 bases between. This CDR3 reads CASSYASSGSYEQYF. The CDR3 DNA is TGTGCCAGCAGTTACGCCAGTTCGGGCTCCTACGAGCAGTACTTC.

This clonotype showed up many times. The CDR3 DNA sequence: TGTGCCATCAGTGAGCTGCCAGCGGAGGGCTACACCTTC. Protein sequence: CAISELPAEGYTF. This chain joins TRBV10-3 and TRBJ1-2; no definite D call. Trimming cost V 2 bases and J 8 bases, with 12 bases left between them. The CDR3 has 13 residues. Germline V gives CDR1 ENHRY, CDR2 SYGVKD.

This clonotype was seen at least ten times. The V call is TRBV6-6, the J call TRBJ2-7; TRBD2 agrees at 7 bases. Trimming at V came to 3 bases and at J to 2 bases, leaving 7 bases not matched to a gene. This CDR3 has 15 residues. Germline CDR1 MNHNY, CDR2 SVGAGI (reference sequence). DNA for the CDR3: TGTGCCAGCAGTTATTTGGGGGGAGGGACCTACGAGCAGTACTTC. Its protein is CASSYLGGGTYEQYF.